This entry lists 27 T cell receptor beta chains sequenced from one sample in a study of T cell responses to AZD1222 COVID-19 vaccine. TCRdb's table, derived via immunoSEQ multiplex PCR, lists solely in-frame clones and lacks some. The repertoire has roughly 120,000 clones, approximately 90% of them found once; the top ten carry around 1.4%. Here the sequenced sample was peripheral blood, taken 28 days after the second AZD1222 dose. Receptor source: an adult who received the AZD1222 COVID-19 vaccine.

The chain recombines TRBV11-2 with TRBJ2-5; D is perhaps TRBD1 (6 bases). The CDR3 runs to 14 residues. V lost 5 bases, J lost 4 bases, and 14 bases lay in between. The germline CDR1 and CDR2 sequences are SGHAT and FQNNGV. In DNA form, the CDR3 reads TGTGCCAGCAGCCCTGGGGGCAGTCGAGAGACCCAGTACTTC. Translating it yields CASSPGGSRETQYF.

The chain couples TRBV15 to TRBJ2-3; D call uncertain. V lost 2 bases and J 3 bases, leaving 6 bases between the germline ends. The CDR3 extends over 13 amino acids. Germline-derived CDR1 and CDR2 are LNHNV and YYDKDF (reference sequence). The CDR3 sequence is CATSRPETDTQYF. CDR3 nucleotide sequence: TGTGCCACCAGCAGACCTGAGACAGATACGCAGTATTTT.

The rearrangement links TRBV18 to TRBJ2-1; 12 nucleotides line up with TRBD2. V shed 3 bases and J 9 bases; nucleotides not matched to a gene: 12. This CDR3 contains 17 residues. Germline V gene sequence: CDR1 KGHSH, CDR2 LQKENI. CDR3 amino acids: CASSPTASGRAFSEQFF. CDR3 nucleotide sequence: TGTGCCAGCTCACCGACGGCTAGCGGGAGGGCCTTTTCTGAGCAGTTCTTC.

V and J are TRBV11-2 and TRBJ1-2; possibly TRBD1 for D (6 bases). With 1 base removed from V and 7 bases from J, the gap between germline ends came to 19 bases. CDR1 SGHAT and CDR2 FQNNGV come from the germline V gene. The length of the CDR3 is 16 residues. The CDR3 DNA sequence: TGTGCCAGCAGCTTAGGTGGTGTGGCAGGGGAAGGTGGCTACACCTTC. Encoded protein: CASSLGGVAGEGGYTF.

The rearrangement uses TRBV4-2 and TRBJ2-2; possible D gene TRBD2, 6 bases. The CDR3 loop spans 15 amino acids. The germline V and J ends were trimmed by 2 bases and 3 bases, with 10 bases remaining between them. Germline CDR1 LGHNA, CDR2 YNFKEQ. The CDR3 DNA reads as TGTGCCAGCAGCCAACCCGGGAGACACACCGGGGAGCTGTTTTTT. Residues: CASSQPGRHTGELFF.

The chain employs TRBV11-2 and TRBJ1-2; D remains unclear. There are 14 residues in the CDR3. The V and J ends lost 1 base and 8 bases respectively, with 14 bases between them. Per germline, CDR1 SGHAT and CDR2 FQNNGV. DNA of the CDR3: TGTGCCAGCAGCTTAGCTCTTGCGTTGGAGGGCTACACCTTC. Translating gives CASSLALALEGYTF.

The genes are TRBV7-9 and TRBJ1-5; 9 positions agree with TRBD1. Germline trimming cut 5 bases from V and 4 bases from J; bases unmatched to any gene: 6. Germline CDR1 is SEHNR and CDR2 is FQNEAQ (reference sequence). This CDR3 is 15 amino acids long. The CDR3 coding sequence is TGTGCCAGCAGCGGTCCGGGACAGGGAAATCAGCCCCAGCATTTT. It encodes CASSGPGQGNQPQHF.

The J gene is TRBJ1-2, the V gene TRBV4-1; D might be TRBD1 (5 bases). Germline V gene sequence: CDR1 MGHRA, CDR2 YSYEKL. V was trimmed by 0 bases and J by 4 bases, leaving 15 bases between them. This CDR3 spans 16 amino acids. This CDR3 reads CASSQDIGRVGYGYTF. The CDR3 DNA is TGCGCCAGCAGCCAAGATATCGGCAGGGTGGGCTATGGCTACACCTTC.

The V gene is TRBV6-5, the J gene TRBJ1-1; TRBD1 matches at 8 bases. CDR3 length: 15 amino acids. V dropped 0 bases and J dropped 4; count of bases not matched to a gene: 4. Germline lookup yields CDR1 MNHEY and CDR2 SVGAGI. CDR3 sequence reads: CASSYSQGVGTEAFF. CDR3 coding DNA: TGTGCCAGCAGTTACTCACAGGGGGTGGGCACTGAAGCTTTCTTT.

The chain couples TRBV6-5 to TRBJ2-1; TRBD2 agrees at 10 bases. CDR3 size: 15 residues. Germline CDR1 MNHEY, CDR2 SVGAGI. J gave up 2 bases and V 5 bases, and 3 bases lay outside the gene matches. CDR3 protein: CASSTTSGAYNEQFF. CDR3 sequence (DNA): TGTGCCAGCAGTACTACTAGCGGGGCCTACAATGAGCAGTTCTTC.

The V gene is TRBV5-4, the J gene TRBJ1-1; 9 nucleotides match TRBD1. Germline lookup yields CDR1 SGHNT and CDR2 YYREEE (reference sequence). The trim removed 4 bases at V and 7 bases at J, leaving 14 bases unmatched. The CDR3 is 16 residues long. CDR3 sequence (DNA): TGTGCCAGCAGCAATACAGGGGGCACTAATTACCTTGAAGCTTTCTTT. This gives the protein CASSNTGGTNYLEAFF.

The chain links TRBV10-3 to TRBJ2-3; TRBD2 matches 16 bases. Germline values: CDR1 ENHRY, CDR2 SYGVKD. The CDR3 consists of 15 residues. With V trimmed by 6 bases and J by 6 bases, 3 bases remained unmatched. In DNA, the CDR3 is TGTGCCATCAGGAAGGGACTAGCGGGAGGGGATACGCAGTATTTT. Its translation: CAIRKGLAGGDTQYF.

This chain connects TRBV9 to TRBJ2-1, with 8 bases fitting TRBD2. The CDR3 consists of 16 residues. Germline lookup yields CDR1 SGDLS and CDR2 YYNGEE. V dropped 3 bases and J dropped 7; count of bases not matched to a gene: 12. The CDR3 nucleotides read TGTGCCAGCAGCGGGCATAGCGGGATGGAGTATAATGAGCAGTTCTTC. Translated: CASSGHSGMEYNEQFF.

J is TRBJ2-1 and V is TRBV2; TRBD2 matches at 14 bases. Germline trimming cut 6 bases from V and 4 bases from J; bases unmatched to any gene: 2. The CDR3 length is 15 residues. CDR1 SNHLY and CDR2 FYNNEI come from the germline V gene. CDR3 DNA: TGTGCCAGCAGCCGACTAGCGGGAGGGTACAATGAGCAGTTCTTC. Amino acids: CASSRLAGGYNEQFF.

The chain joins TRBV28 to TRBJ1-2; possibly TRBD1 for D (5 bases). V was clipped by 5 bases and J by 8 bases, with 21 bases between them. The CDR3 extends over 15 amino acids. Germline lookup yields CDR1 MDHEN and CDR2 SYDVKM. The CDR3 protein is CASSDSSGPRRGYTF. In nucleotides, the CDR3 is TGTGCCAGCAGTGATTCTTCGGGACCCCGGAGGGGCTACACCTTC.

The chain recombines TRBV29-1 with TRBJ1-2, with a possible D match to TRBD1 (5 bases). The V and J ends lost 7 bases and 5 bases respectively, with 14 bases between them. The CDR3 extends over 12 amino acids. CDR1 and CDR2 from the germline V gene are SQVTM and ANQGSEA. The CDR3 DNA reads TGCAGCGAGGGCGGGGGTCCTTATGGCTACACCTTC. Its translation is CSEGGGPYGYTF.

This sequence joins TRBV6-2 or TRBV6-3 and TRBJ1-5; D is unresolved. Germline V gene lookup returns CDR1 MNHEY and CDR2 SVGEGT. With 6 bases removed from V and 0 bases from J, the gap between germline ends came to 18 bases. The CDR3 runs to 17 residues. CDR3 coding DNA: TGTGCCAGCAGCGAGGAATCTGCAGGCGATAGCAATCAGCCCCAGCATTTT. Translating it yields CASSEESAGDSNQPQHF.

This chain connects TRBV18 to TRBJ1-3, with D unresolved. The V end was cut by 4 bases, the J end by 4 bases, with 14 bases between. Per the germline V gene, CDR1 is KGHSH and CDR2 is LQKENI. The CDR3 is 15 amino acids. The CDR3 nucleotides read TGTGCCAGCTCACTCTTGACGAGAGGAGGAAACACCATATATTTT. Protein: CASSLLTRGGNTIYF.

The chain joins TRBV29-1 to TRBJ2-3, with 8 bases identical to TRBD2. Germline CDR1 and CDR2: SQVTM and ANQGSEA. The CDR3 extends over 16 amino acids. Trimming at V came to 4 bases and at J to 4 bases, leaving 13 bases not matched to a gene. The CDR3 sequence: CSVGREASSLPDTQYF. The DNA of the CDR3 is TGCAGCGTTGGGCGGGAGGCCTCCTCCTTACCAGATACGCAGTATTTT.

V gene TRBV5-8 combines with J gene TRBJ2-6; 8 bases agree with TRBD1. J gave up 4 bases and V 2 bases, and 5 bases lay outside the gene matches. The length of the CDR3 is 16 residues. CDR1 SGHTS and CDR2 YDEGEE come from the germline V gene. The DNA of the CDR3 is TGTGCCAGCAGCTTCATCAGGGGGCAAGGGGCCAACGTCCTGACTTTC. Its protein is CASSFIRGQGANVLTF.

The chain links TRBV2 to TRBJ2-5; D is possibly TRBD2 (5 bases). Germline CDR1 is SNHLY and CDR2 is FYNNEI. Trimming left V 6 bases short and J 7 bases short, with 18 bases between. This CDR3 comprises 14 residues. The CDR3 region is CASRIPERAGTQYF. The DNA for the CDR3 is TGTGCCAGCAGGATACCAGAACGGGCGGGGACCCAGTACTTC.

The rearrangement links TRBV11-2 to TRBJ1-1, with D unclear. The CDR3 has 15 amino acids. The V gene's germline CDR1 is SGHAT and CDR2 FQNNGV. V lost 1 base and J 1 base, leaving 10 bases between the germline ends. The CDR3 nucleotides are TGTGCCAGCAGCTTAGGGAGAGGCCCGAACACTGAAGCTTTCTTT. Encoded protein: CASSLGRGPNTEAFF.

This clone was seen once. This chain links TRBV12-3 or TRBV12-4 with TRBJ2-3, with 8 positions matching TRBD2. With V trimmed by 6 bases and J by 4 bases, 3 bases remained unmatched. The CDR3 contains 13 residues. The CDR3: CASRAGAADTQYF. In DNA, the CDR3 is TGTGCCAGCAGAGCGGGAGCGGCAGATACGCAGTATTTT.

The DNA for the CDR3 is TGTGCCAGCAGCTTCAGGGAAAGGCTCTATGGCTACACCTTC. Amino acid sequence: CASSFRERLYGYTF. V and J are TRBV7-8 and TRBJ1-2; weak D call: TRBD1 (5 bases). V dropped 3 bases and J dropped 4 bases, with 12 bases sitting between them. The CDR3 covers 14 residues. Germline values: CDR1 SGHVS, CDR2 FQNEAQ.

The genes are TRBV30 and TRBJ1-3; D is unclear. Between the trimmed V and J ends, which lost 5 bases and 0 bases, there was a span of 14 bases. CDR1 GTSNPN and CDR2 SVGIG come from the germline V gene (reference sequence). This CDR3 has 15 residues. CDR3: CAWSIGSSSGNTIYF. CDR3 nucleotides: TGTGCCTGGTCCATCGGCTCAAGCTCTGGAAACACCATATATTTT. Complete variable domain (other parts from reference TRBV30 and TRBJ1-3): SQTIHQWPATLVQPVGSPLSLECTVEGTSNPNLYWYRQAAGRGLQLLFYSVGIGQISSEVPQNLSASRPQDRQFILSSKKLLLSDSGFYLCAWSIGSSSGNTIYFGEGSWLTVV.

This rearrangement joins TRBV4-1 to TRBJ2-1; no clear D. Trimming removed 1 base at V and 10 bases at J, with 5 bases between. The CDR3 runs 11 residues. Germline V gene lookup returns CDR1 MGHRA and CDR2 YSYEKL. The CDR3 spells CASSQGVEQFF. The CDR3 DNA reads TGCGCCAGCAGCCAAGGGGTCGAGCAGTTCTTC.

This chain joins TRBV2 and TRBJ1-1, with D possibly matching TRBD1 (5 bases). Looked up from germline, CDR1 is SNHLY and CDR2 is FYNNEI. V lost 1 base to trimming and J lost 3 bases, with 9 bases between them. CDR3 length equals 14 residues. Written as DNA, the CDR3 is TGTGCCAGCAGTGAAGGGGTAGGGGACACTGAAGCTTTCTTT. Amino acids: CASSEGVGDTEAFF.